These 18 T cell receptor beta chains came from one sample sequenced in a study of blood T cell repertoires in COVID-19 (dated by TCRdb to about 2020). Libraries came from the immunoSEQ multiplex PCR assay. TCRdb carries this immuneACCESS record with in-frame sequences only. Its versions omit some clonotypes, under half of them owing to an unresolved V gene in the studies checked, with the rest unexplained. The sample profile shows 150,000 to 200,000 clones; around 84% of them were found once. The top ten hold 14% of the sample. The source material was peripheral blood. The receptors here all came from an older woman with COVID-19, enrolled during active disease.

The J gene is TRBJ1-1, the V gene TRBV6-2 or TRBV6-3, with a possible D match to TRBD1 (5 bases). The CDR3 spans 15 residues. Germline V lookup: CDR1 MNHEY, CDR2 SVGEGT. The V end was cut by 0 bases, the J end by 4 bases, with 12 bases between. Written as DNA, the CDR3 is TGTGCCAGCAGTTACTCTCACAGGACGTCCACTGAAGCTTTCTTT. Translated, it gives CASSYSHRTSTEAFF.

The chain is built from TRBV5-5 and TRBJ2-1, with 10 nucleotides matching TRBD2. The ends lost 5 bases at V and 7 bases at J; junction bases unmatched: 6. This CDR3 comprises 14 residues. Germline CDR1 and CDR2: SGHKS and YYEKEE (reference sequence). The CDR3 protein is CASRGPAGGNEQFF. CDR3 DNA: TGTGCCAGCAGAGGTCCAGCGGGGGGGAATGAGCAGTTCTTC. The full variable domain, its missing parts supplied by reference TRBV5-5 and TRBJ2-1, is DAGVTQSPTHLIKTRGQQVTLRCSPISGHKSVSWYQQVLGQGPQFIFQYYEKEERGRGNFPDRFSARQFPNYSSELNVNALLLGDSALYLCASRGPAGGNEQFFGPGTRLTVL.

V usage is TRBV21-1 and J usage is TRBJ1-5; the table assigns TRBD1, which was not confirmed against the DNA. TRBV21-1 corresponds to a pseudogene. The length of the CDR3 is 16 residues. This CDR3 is CASSKGVWAGNQPQHF. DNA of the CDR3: TGTGCCAGCAGCAAAGGCGTGTGGGCTGGCAATCAGCCCCAGCATTTT.

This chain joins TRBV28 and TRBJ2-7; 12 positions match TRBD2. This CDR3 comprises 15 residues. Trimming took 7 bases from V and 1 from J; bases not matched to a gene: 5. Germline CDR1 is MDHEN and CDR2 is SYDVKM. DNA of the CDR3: TGTGCCAGCATCGGGCTAGCGGGAGGGTCCTACGAGCAGTACTTC. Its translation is CASIGLAGGSYEQYF.

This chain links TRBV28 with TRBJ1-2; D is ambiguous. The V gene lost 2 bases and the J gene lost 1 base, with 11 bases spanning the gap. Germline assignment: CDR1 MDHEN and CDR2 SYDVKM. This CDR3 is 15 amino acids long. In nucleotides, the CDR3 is TGTGCCAGCAGTTTAAGCGGGGAATTTAACTATGGCTACACCTTC. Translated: CASSLSGEFNYGYTF.

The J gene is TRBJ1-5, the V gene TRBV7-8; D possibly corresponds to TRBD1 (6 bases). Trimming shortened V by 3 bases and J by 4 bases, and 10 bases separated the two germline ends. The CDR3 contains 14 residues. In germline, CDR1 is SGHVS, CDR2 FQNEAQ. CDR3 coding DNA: TGTGCCAGCAGCTTCGGCCAGGGGAATCAGCCCCAGCATTTT. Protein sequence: CASSFGQGNQPQHF.

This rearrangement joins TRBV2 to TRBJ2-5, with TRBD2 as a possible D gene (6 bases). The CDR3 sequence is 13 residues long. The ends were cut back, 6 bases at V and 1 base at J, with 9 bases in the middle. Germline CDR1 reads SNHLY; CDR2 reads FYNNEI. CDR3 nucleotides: TGTGCCAGCAGGGGGGGTCCCCAAGAGACCCAGTACTTC. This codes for CASRGGPQETQYF.

The CDR3 here is CASRLFRDFINSPLHF. In nucleotides, the CDR3 is TGCGCCAGCAGACTGTTCCGGGACTTTATTAATTCACCCCTCCACTTT. This chain joins TRBV5-1 and TRBJ1-6; tentatively, D is TRBD1 (5 bases). The CDR3 has 16 residues. Trimming removed 5 bases at V and 6 bases at J, with 18 bases between. CDR1 and CDR2 from the germline V gene are SGHRS and YFSETQ.

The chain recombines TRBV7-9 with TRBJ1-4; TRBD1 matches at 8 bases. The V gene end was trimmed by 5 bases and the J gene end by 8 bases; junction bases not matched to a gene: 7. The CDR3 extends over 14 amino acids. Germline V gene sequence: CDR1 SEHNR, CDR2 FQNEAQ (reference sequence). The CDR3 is CASSVGTGREKLFF. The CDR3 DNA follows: TGTGCCAGCAGCGTGGGGACAGGAAGGGAAAAACTGTTTTTT.

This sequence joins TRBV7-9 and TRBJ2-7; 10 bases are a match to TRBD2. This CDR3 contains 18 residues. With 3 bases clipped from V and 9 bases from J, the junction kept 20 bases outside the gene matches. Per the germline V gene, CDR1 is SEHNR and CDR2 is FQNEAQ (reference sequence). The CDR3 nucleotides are TGTGCCAGCAGCTTTTTTCTTACTTTAGCGGGGGGCTTACGAGGGCAGTACGTC. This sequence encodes CASSFFLTLAGGLRGQYV.

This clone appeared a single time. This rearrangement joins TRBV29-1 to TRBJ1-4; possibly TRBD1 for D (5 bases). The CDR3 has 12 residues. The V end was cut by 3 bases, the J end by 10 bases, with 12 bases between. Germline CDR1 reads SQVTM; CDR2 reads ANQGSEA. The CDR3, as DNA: TGCAGCGTTGAGGGCAGGGAGGGAAAACTGTTTTTT. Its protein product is CSVEGREGKLFF.

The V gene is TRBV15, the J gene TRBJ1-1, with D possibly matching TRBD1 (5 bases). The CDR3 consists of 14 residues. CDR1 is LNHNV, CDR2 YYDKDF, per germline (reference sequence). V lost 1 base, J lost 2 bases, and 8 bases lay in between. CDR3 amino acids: CATSRVGVNTEAFF. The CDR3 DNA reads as TGTGCCACCAGCAGAGTAGGGGTTAACACTGAAGCTTTCTTT. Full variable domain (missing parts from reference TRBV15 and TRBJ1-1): DAMVIQNPRYQVTQFGKPVTLSCSQTLNHNVMYWYQQKSSQAPKLLFHYYDKDFNNEADTPDNFQSRRPNTSFCFLDIRSPGLGDTAMYLCATSRVGVNTEAFFGQGTRLTVV.

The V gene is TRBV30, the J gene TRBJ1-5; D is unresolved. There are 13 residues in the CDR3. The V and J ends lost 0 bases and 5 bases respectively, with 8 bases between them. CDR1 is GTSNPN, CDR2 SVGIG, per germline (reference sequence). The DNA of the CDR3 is TGTGCCTGGAGTGTTTTTTCCGATCAGCCCCAGCATTTT. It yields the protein CAWSVFSDQPQHF.

CDR3 in DNA: TGTGCCAGCAGCTTGGGATTCAGGGGGTATGGCTACACCTTC. Amino acid sequence: CASSLGFRGYGYTF. The chain has TRBV5-6 and TRBJ1-2, with 7 bases lining up with TRBD1. Germline V gives CDR1 SGHDT, CDR2 YYEEEE. The CDR3 is made up of 14 amino acids. V shed 0 bases and J 5 bases; nucleotides not matched to a gene: 4.

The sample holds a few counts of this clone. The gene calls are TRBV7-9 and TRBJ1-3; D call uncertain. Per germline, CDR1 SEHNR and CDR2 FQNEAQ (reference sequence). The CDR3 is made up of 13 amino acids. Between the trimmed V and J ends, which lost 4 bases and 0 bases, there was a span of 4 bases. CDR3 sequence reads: CASSSSSGNTIYF. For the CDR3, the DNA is TGTGCCAGCAGCTCCAGCTCTGGAAACACCATATATTTT.

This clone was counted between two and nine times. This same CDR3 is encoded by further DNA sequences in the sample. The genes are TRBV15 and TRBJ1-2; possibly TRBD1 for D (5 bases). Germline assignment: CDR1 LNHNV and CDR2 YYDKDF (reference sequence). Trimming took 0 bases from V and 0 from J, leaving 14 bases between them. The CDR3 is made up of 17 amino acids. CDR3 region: CATSRDLGRGANYGYTF. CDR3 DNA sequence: TGTGCCACCAGCAGAGATTTGGGGCGCGGAGCTAACTATGGCTACACCTTC.

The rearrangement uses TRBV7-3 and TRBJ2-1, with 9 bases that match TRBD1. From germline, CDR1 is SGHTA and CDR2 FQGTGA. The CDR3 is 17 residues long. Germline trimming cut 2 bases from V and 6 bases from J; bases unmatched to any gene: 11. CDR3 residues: CASSLRLVTGGSNEQFF. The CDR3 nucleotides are TGTGCCAGCAGCTTACGTTTGGTGACAGGGGGTAGCAATGAGCAGTTCTTC.

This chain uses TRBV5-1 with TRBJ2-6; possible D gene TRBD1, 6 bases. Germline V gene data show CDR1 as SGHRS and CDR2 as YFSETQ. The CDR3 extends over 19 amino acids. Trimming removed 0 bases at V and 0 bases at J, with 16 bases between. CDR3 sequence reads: CASSLEAGAQGSGANVLTF. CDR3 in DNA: TGCGCCAGCAGCTTGGAGGCAGGGGCTCAAGGCTCTGGGGCCAACGTCCTGACTTTC.